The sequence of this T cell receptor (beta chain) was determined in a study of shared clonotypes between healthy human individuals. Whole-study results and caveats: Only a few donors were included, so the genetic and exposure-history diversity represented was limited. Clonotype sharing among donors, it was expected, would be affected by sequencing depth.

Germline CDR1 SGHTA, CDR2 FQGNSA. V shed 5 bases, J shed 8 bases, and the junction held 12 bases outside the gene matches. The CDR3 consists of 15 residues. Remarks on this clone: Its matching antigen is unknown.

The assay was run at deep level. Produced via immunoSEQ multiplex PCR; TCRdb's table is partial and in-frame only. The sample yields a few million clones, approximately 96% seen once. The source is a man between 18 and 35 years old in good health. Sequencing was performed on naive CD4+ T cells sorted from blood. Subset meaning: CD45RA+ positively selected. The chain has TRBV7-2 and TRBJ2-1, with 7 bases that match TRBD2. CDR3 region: CASSLSGRASHEQFF. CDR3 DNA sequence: TGTGCCAGCAGCCTAAGTGGGAGGGCCTCTCATGAGCAGTTCTTC.